The TCR beta chain under discussion was sequenced for a study of human T cells and chemical hapten exposure. Study-level findings and limits: Donor immune responses may differ from healthy people's, since all donors had alopecia.

In TCRdb, the RACE reads were re-called with MiXCR into one record per CDR3 protein. The sample gives more than 90,000 distinct CDR3 sequences, 9.5% to 12% of which show up once; 2.5% to 4% is in the top ten. The CDR3 extends over 17 amino acids. With V trimmed by 3 bases and J by 7 bases, 15 bases remained unmatched. Germline V gene data show CDR1 as SGHAT and CDR2 as FQNNGV. This clonotype was detected only a few times. What it recognizes is unknown. Sample time point: patch test 2, 6 weeks after DPC sensitization. The treatment here: therapeutic diphenylcyclopropenone sensitization with weekly scalp DPC.

The sequenced sample was whole blood, obtained in connection with sensitization to the hapten diphenylcyclopropenone (DPC). This TCR derives from a woman aged 40 to 55 with alopecia areata. Some clones in this sample may be carry-over from other donors' samples. The chain uses TRBV11-2 and TRBJ2-7; 10 bases line up with TRBD2. CDR3 nucleotides: TGTGCCAGCAGCTTGGGACTAGGGGAGCTAGCGGGAGTTGAGCAGTACTTC. Translation gives CASSLGLGELAGVEQYF.